The rows below give T cell receptor beta chains drawn from one sample of a study of T cell responses to AZD1222 COVID-19 vaccine. The table came from immunoSEQ multiplex PCR; TCRdb's copy has only in-frame clones and leaves some out. The sample lists about 96,000 clones; 88% were seen once. Here the sequenced sample was peripheral blood, taken on day 0 of AZD1222 vaccination. The receptors originated from an adult in good health. Each CDR3 is given with its conserved first and last residue. The order of the fields is V gene, J gene, D gene, clone size, CDR3 protein, CDR3 DNA. The D gene is left open where the match is weak. The listing skips clone size in some rows; elsewhere it reads once, few, many or a size class.

TRBV7-2,TRBJ2-7,-,-,CASSLGGGFYYEQYF,TGTGCCAGCAGCTTAGGGGGCGGGTTCTACTACGAGCAGTACTTC
TRBV6-6,TRBJ1-1,-,-,CASSYGESEAFF,TGTGCCAGCAGTTACGGGGAGTCGGAAGCTTTCTTT
TRBV19,TRBJ2-7,-,-,CASSMIGGTYEQYF,TGTGCCAGTAGTATGATTGGGGGAACCTACGAGCAGTACTTC
TRBV28,TRBJ1-2,TRBD1,-,CASSRPDRVGNYGYTF,TGTGCCAGCAGCAGACCCGACAGGGTGGGAAACTATGGCTACACCTTC
TRBV18,TRBJ1-2,-,-,CASSPGSDYGYTF,TGTGCCAGCTCACCCGGGTCCGACTATGGCTACACCTTC
TRBV5-1,TRBJ2-7,TRBD2,-,CASSLAGTNSYEQYF,TGCGCCAGCAGCTTGGCCGGGACTAACTCCTACGAGCAGTACTTC
TRBV4-1,TRBJ1-5,-,-,CASSLTGSLSNQPQHF,TGCGCCAGCAGCCTCACAGGGAGCCTAAGCAATCAGCCCCAGCATTTT
TRBV24-1,TRBJ2-2,-,-,CATSDLTGITGELFF,TGTGCCACCAGTGATCTCACAGGGATCACCGGGGAGCTGTTTTTT
TRBV4-1,TRBJ2-7,-,once,CASSQHISNYEQYF,TGCGCCAGCAGCCAACACATCTCGAACTACGAGCAGTACTTC
TRBV5-1,TRBJ2-6,-,-,CASRGETGANVLTF,TGCGCCAGCAGAGGGGAGACTGGGGCCAACGTCCTGACTTTC